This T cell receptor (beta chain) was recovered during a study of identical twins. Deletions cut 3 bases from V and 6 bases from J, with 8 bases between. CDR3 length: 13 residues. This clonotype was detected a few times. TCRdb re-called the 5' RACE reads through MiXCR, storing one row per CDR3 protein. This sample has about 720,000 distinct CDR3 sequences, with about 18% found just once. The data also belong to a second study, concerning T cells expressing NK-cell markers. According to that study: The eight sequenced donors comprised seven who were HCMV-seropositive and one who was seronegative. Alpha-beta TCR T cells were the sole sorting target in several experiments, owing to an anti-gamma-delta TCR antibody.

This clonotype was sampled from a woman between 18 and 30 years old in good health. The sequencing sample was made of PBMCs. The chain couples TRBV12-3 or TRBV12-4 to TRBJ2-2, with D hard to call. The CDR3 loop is CASSLSRAGELFF. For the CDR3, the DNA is TGTGCCAGCAGTTTGTCCCGGGCCGGGGAGCTGTTTTTT.